This entry concerns a single TCR beta chain. Germline V gives CDR1 SNHLY, CDR2 FYNNEI. The CDR3 sequence is 13 residues long. J lost 7 bases, V lost 8 bases, and 8 bases had no gene match. The sample comes from a study of blood T cell repertoires in COVID-19. The table came from immunoSEQ multiplex PCR; TCRdb's copy has only in-frame clones and leaves some out. The sample has about 76,000 clones; around 88% are singletons. This chain connects TRBV2 to TRBJ1-5; 7 bases align to TRBD1. The sequence was collected from a human donor in a cohort sampled during active COVID-19. Sequenced sample: peripheral blood. The CDR3 DNA is TGTGCCAGCGACCCAGGGGGGTTACAGCCCCAGCATTTT. As protein: CASDPGGLQPQHF.